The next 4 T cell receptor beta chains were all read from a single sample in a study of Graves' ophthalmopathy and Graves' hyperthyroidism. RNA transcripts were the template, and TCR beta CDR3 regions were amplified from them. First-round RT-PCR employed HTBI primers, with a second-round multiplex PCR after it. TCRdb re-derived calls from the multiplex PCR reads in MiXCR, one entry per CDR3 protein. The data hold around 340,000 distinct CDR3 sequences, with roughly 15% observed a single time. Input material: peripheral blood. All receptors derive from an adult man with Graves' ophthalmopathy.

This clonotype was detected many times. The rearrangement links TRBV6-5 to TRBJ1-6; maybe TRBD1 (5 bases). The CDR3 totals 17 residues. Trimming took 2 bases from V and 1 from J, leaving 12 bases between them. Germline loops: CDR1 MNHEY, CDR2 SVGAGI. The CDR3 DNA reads TGTGCCAGCAGTTACGGGACCTCAGCGTCCTATAATTCACCCCTCCACTTT. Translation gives CASSYGTSASYNSPLHF.

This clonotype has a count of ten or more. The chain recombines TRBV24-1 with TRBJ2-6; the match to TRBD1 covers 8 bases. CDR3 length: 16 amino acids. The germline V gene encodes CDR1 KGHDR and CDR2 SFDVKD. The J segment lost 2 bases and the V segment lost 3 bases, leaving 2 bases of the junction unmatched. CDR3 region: CATSDPTGAGANVLTF. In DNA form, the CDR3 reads TGTGCCACCAGTGATCCGACAGGGGCTGGGGCCAACGTCCTGACTTTC.

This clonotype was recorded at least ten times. Here the CDR3 reads CASSLAGVNYGYTF. In nucleotides, the CDR3 is TGTGCCAGCAGCTTGGCAGGGGTGAACTATGGCTACACCTTC. This sequence joins TRBV11-2 and TRBJ1-2; tentative D call: TRBD1 (6 bases). V lost 3 bases and J lost 2, with 10 bases in between. Germline V gene lookup returns CDR1 SGHAT and CDR2 FQNNGV. The CDR3 has 14 residues.

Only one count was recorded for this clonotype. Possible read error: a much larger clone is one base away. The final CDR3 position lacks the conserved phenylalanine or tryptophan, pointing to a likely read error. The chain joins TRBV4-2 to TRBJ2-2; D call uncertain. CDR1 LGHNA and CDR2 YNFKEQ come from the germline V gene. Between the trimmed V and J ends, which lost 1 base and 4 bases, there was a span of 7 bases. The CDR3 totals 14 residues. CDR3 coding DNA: TGTGCCAGCAGCCAAGTAGCCTTCACCGGGGAGCTGTTTTCT. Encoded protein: CASSQVAFTGELFS.